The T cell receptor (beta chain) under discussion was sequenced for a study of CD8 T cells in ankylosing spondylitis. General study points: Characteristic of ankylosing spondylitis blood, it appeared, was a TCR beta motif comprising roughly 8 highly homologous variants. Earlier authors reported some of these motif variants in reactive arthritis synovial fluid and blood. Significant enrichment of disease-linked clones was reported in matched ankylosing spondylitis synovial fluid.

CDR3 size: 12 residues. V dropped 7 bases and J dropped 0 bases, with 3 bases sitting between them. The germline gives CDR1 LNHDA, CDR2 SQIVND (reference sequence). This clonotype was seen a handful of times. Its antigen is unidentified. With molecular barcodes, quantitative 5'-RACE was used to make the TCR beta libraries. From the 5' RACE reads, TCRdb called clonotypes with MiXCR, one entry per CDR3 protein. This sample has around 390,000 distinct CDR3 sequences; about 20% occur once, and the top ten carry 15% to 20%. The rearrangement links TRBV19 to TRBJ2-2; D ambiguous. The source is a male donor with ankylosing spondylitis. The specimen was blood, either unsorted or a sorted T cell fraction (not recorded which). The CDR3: CASKTNTGELFF. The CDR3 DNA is TGTGCCAGTAAAACGAACACCGGGGAGCTGTTTTTT.